These 20 T cell receptor beta chains originate from one sample sequenced in a study of shared clonotypes between healthy human individuals. Repertoires were generated with immunoSEQ multiplex PCR, while TCRdb's copy carries only in-frame clones and drops some. The sample contains approximately 320,000 clones, approximately 74% of which appear only once. Input material: memory CD4+ T cells sorted from blood. The subset denotes: CD45RA-negative fraction. The receptors were sampled from a young man in good health.

CDR3 region: CASSLGQGTEQFF. The CDR3, as DNA: TGTGCCAGCAGCCTCGGACAGGGAACTGAGCAGTTCTTC. J is TRBJ2-1 and V is TRBV7-2; 8 nucleotides align to TRBD1. Germline CDR1 and CDR2: SGHTA and FQGNSA. The junction had 6 bases not matched to a gene; V was cut back by 5 bases and J by 9 bases. The CDR3 has 13 residues.

This clone was counted only a few times. The chain combines TRBV5-1 with TRBJ1-1, with D perhaps matching TRBD1 (6 bases). V lost 3 bases to trimming and J lost 1 base, with 10 bases between them. From germline, CDR1 is SGHRS and CDR2 YFSETQ. The CDR3 contains 14 residues. The CDR3 bases are TGCGCCAGCAGCTCACAGGGTCAGAACACTGAAGCTTTCTTT. Amino acids: CASSSQGQNTEAFF.

This clone was observed a handful of times. The gene calls are TRBV2 and TRBJ1-1; D might be TRBD1 (6 bases). Germline CDR1 reads SNHLY; CDR2 reads FYNNEI. The CDR3 has 13 residues. V was shortened by 6 bases and J by 3 bases, with 11 bases between the two germline ends. The chain's CDR3 is CASRDNRDTEAFF. In DNA, the CDR3 is TGTGCCAGCAGGGATAACAGGGACACTGAAGCTTTCTTT.

This clone was recorded many times. Compared with germline, one end of the junction differs, possibly owing to a read error. The rearrangement links TRBV2 to TRBJ1-1; D is unresolved. Germline V CDR1 and CDR2: SNHLY, FYNNEI. The CDR3 extends over 15 amino acids. The DNA for the CDR3 is TGTGCCAGCAGTGTCACTGGTATAGGGAACGCTGAAGCTTTCTTT. This sequence encodes CASSVTGIGNAEAFF.

This rearrangement joins TRBV11-2 to TRBJ2-3, with D perhaps matching TRBD2 (6 bases). Looked up from germline, CDR1 is SGHAT and CDR2 is FQNNGV. This CDR3 comprises 15 residues. V was shortened by 5 bases and J by 5 bases, with 17 bases between the two germline ends. The CDR3 sequence is CASSPFGGVEDTQYF. CDR3 sequence (DNA): TGTGCCAGCAGCCCATTCGGAGGGGTGGAAGATACGCAGTATTTT.

This chain joins TRBV19 and TRBJ2-6; D ambiguous. Germline V gene data show CDR1 as LNHDA and CDR2 as SQIVND (reference sequence). The CDR3 extends over 14 amino acids. V lost 4 bases and J lost 3, with 7 bases in between. This chain's CDR3 is CASSTAFGANVLTF. CDR3 DNA sequence: TGTGCCAGTAGTACGGCCTTTGGGGCCAACGTCCTGACTTTC.

The chain joins TRBV27 to TRBJ1-1; D remains unclear. Germline CDR1 reads MNHEY; CDR2 reads SMNVEV (reference sequence). This CDR3 has 14 amino acids. With 3 bases removed from V and 1 base from J, the gap between germline ends came to 9 bases. This CDR3 is CASSFSQPNTEAFF. Here the CDR3 DNA reads TGTGCCAGCAGTTTCAGTCAACCGAACACTGAAGCTTTCTTT.

This chain uses TRBV5-6 with TRBJ2-1; D might be TRBD2 (5 bases). This CDR3 has 13 amino acids. Germline CDR1 reads SGHDT; CDR2 reads YYEEEE. The V end lost 6 bases, the J end lost 4 bases, and 11 bases lay between the germline ends. CDR3 coding DNA: TGTGCCAGCAAGAGGGCGGTGTACAATGAGCAGTTCTTC. This translates into CASKRAVYNEQFF.

The CDR3 bases are TGTGCCAGCAGTGATAGACAGTGGAGCTCCTACGAGCAGTACTTC. Protein product: CASSDRQWSSYEQYF. The chain joins TRBV2 to TRBJ2-7, with D possibly matching TRBD1 (5 bases). V lost 3 bases, J lost 0 bases, and 12 bases lay in between. The CDR3 loop spans 15 amino acids. CDR1 and CDR2 (germline): SNHLY, FYNNEI.

This rearrangement joins TRBV5-1 to TRBJ2-5, with D hard to call. The CDR3 loop spans 13 amino acids. Looked up from germline, CDR1 is SGHRS and CDR2 is YFSETQ. V lost 3 bases, J lost 0 bases, and 6 bases lay in between. The chain's CDR3 is CASSSPYQETQYF. The DNA of the CDR3 is TGCGCCAGCAGCTCACCGTACCAAGAGACCCAGTACTTC.

The V call is TRBV5-1, the J call TRBJ2-7, with 8 bases aligning to TRBD1. V shed 0 bases and J 7 bases; nucleotides not matched to a gene: 9. Germline CDR1 SGHRS, CDR2 YFSETQ. This CDR3 region has 15 residues. The CDR3 protein is CASSLAARGRGEQYF. CDR3 nucleotides: TGCGCCAGCAGCTTGGCGGCCAGGGGGCGTGGTGAGCAGTACTTC.

The J gene is TRBJ2-1, the V gene TRBV7-9; D is unresolved. From germline, CDR1 is SEHNR and CDR2 FQNEAQ (reference sequence). V lost 5 bases, J lost 0 bases, and 14 bases lay in between. This CDR3 comprises 16 residues. In DNA, the CDR3 is TGTGCCAGCAGCAATCCCCACGGAAGCTCCTACAATGAGCAGTTCTTC. This codes for CASSNPHGSSYNEQFF.

J is TRBJ2-7 and V is TRBV21-1; the table gives TRBD1 as D, unverified against the DNA. TRBV21-1 is a pseudogene segment. The CDR3 contains 18 residues. CDR3 in amino acids: CASSKHPYGGTGGYEQYF. The CDR3 nucleotides are TGTGCCAGCAGCAAGCATCCCTATGGTGGGACAGGGGGATACGAGCAGTACTTC.

This sequence joins TRBV7-3 and TRBJ2-3, with D unclear. V shed 5 bases and J shed 2 bases, with 8 bases lying between them. CDR3 length equals 13 residues. The germline V gene encodes CDR1 SGHTA and CDR2 FQGTGA. CDR3 region: CASSIAYTDTQYF. DNA of the CDR3: TGTGCCAGCAGCATAGCCTACACAGATACGCAGTATTTT. The full variable domain, completed using reference TRBV7-3 and TRBJ2-3, is GAGVSQTPSNKVTEKGKYVELRCDPISGHTALYWYRQSLGQGPEFLIYFQGTGAADDSGLPNDRFFAVRPEGSVSTLKIQRTERGDSAVYLCASSIAYTDTQYFGPGTRLTVL.

This chain uses TRBV28 with TRBJ2-6, with D uncertain. Germline V gene lookup returns CDR1 MDHEN and CDR2 SYDVKM. The V end lost 3 bases, the J end lost 7 bases, and 16 bases lay between the germline ends. The CDR3 consists of 16 residues. The chain's CDR3 is CASSFQTEPGANVLTF. The CDR3 DNA reads TGTGCCAGCAGTTTTCAAACGGAGCCCGGAGCCAACGTCCTGACTTTC.

The chain uses TRBV5-1 and TRBJ2-1, with TRBD1 as a possible D gene (7 bases). The CDR3 is made up of 14 amino acids. V was shortened by 2 bases and J by 6 bases, with 12 bases between the two germline ends. The germline V gene encodes CDR1 SGHRS and CDR2 YFSETQ. In DNA, the CDR3 is TGCGCCAGCAGCTTTGGGGGGACAGCCAATGAGCAGTTCTTC. Encoded protein: CASSFGGTANEQFF.

The rearrangement links TRBV5-4 to TRBJ2-3, with 9 bases matching TRBD1. There are 15 residues in the CDR3. With 0 bases clipped from V and 1 base from J, the junction kept 0 bases outside the gene matches. The V gene's germline CDR1 is SGHNT and CDR2 YYREEE (reference sequence). As DNA, the CDR3 is TGTGCCAGCAGCTTGGGACAGGGGGGCACAGATACGCAGTATTTT. It codes for CASSLGQGGTDTQYF.

This clone was seen at least ten times. This sequence joins TRBV5-1 and TRBJ1-1, with 7 positions matching TRBD1. The germline CDR1 and CDR2 sequences are SGHRS and YFSETQ. Losses at the gene ends were 3 bases for V and 4 bases for J; bases not matched to a gene: 12. This CDR3 has 16 residues. CDR3 nucleotides: TGCGCCAGCAGCTCGACAGGGTTTGGGTCGAGCACTGAAGCTTTCTTT. Translation gives CASSSTGFGSSTEAFF.

This chain uses TRBV18 with TRBJ2-7; possibly TRBD2 for D (7 bases). CDR3 length equals 15 residues. The germline CDR1 and CDR2 sequences are KGHSH and LQKENI. Trimming took 1 base from V and 1 from J, leaving 11 bases between them. This CDR3 reads CASSPRGGGSYEQYF. CDR3 nucleotides: TGTGCCAGCTCACCACGGGGGGGCGGGTCCTACGAGCAGTACTTC.

This clone was detected once. The chain recombines TRBV5-1 with TRBJ1-4; D is perhaps TRBD1 (5 bases). Trimming removed 0 bases from V and 4 bases from J, with 7 bases in between. The CDR3 contains 14 residues. The germline V gene has CDR1 SGHRS and CDR2 YFSETQ. The CDR3 loop is CASSLVQGNEKLFF. The CDR3 DNA follows: TGCGCCAGCAGCTTGGTGCAGGGTAATGAAAAACTGTTTTTT.